Here is one TCR beta chain with its context. The antigen is unknown. Amplification used 60 Vbeta primers and 13 Jbeta primers. The protocol was immunoSEQ multiplex PCR, while the TCRdb copy is restricted to in-frame clones and leaves out a portion. The data show 110,000 to 150,000 clones, around 78% seen once. This sample stems from a study of cytomegalovirus exposure and HLA in healthy donors. General study results and limits: Analysis was carried out at a later point, and it linked a missense DCLRE1C variant to TCR beta V- and J-gene trimming. Researchers counted over 150 TCR beta chains as cytomegalovirus-associated. TRBV6-2, TRBV6-3 and some other V segments were unresolvable in 87-base-pair reads.

This CDR3 is 12 amino acids long. Trimming left V 4 bases short and J 2 bases short, with 5 bases between. The V gene's germline CDR1 is SGHRS and CDR2 YFSETQ. The clonotype was recovered from a male donor in good health and CMV-seronegative. Input material: PBMCs. This chain uses TRBV5-1 with TRBJ2-3; no firm D call. The CDR3 reads CASSPTTDTQYF. The CDR3, as DNA: TGCGCCAGCAGCCCTACCACAGATACGCAGTATTTT.